The 27 T cell receptor beta chains in this list originate from one sample, sequenced in a study of CD8 T cells in Susac syndrome (dated by TCRdb to the late 2010s). Library creation used the immunoSEQ multiplex PCR assay. RNA was extracted using the RNeasy kit, and roughly 0.45 to 1 microgram was reverse transcribed with random hexamers. Starting from the raw public reads, TCRdb applied fastp trimming at Q25, assembled clones with MiXCR and retained in-frame beta chains. Merged by CDR3 protein, the rows form single entries marked with the most common genes and DNA. Within this sample are almost 450,000 distinct CDR3 sequences, with around 85% of them counted one time only. About 0.12% of the sample is taken by the ten largest. Sequencing input: CD8+ T cells from PBMCs. Source of these receptors: a human donor with multiple sclerosis.

The chain carries TRBV4-1 and TRBJ1-1; TRBD1 aligns across 9 bases. The J segment lost 1 base and the V segment lost 1 base, leaving 4 bases of the junction unmatched. This CDR3 is built from 16 residues. Germline CDR1 reads MGHRA; CDR2 reads YSYEKL. The CDR3: CASSQVVGQGNTEAFF. CDR3 nucleotides: TGCGCCAGCAGCCAAGTCGTGGGACAGGGGAACACTGAAGCTTTCTTT.

The J gene is TRBJ1-5, the V gene TRBV7-2; D remains ambiguous. Trimming stripped 1 base from V and 7 bases from J, with 14 bases between. The CDR3 loop spans 15 amino acids. Germline CDR1 is SGHTA and CDR2 is FQGNSA. The CDR3 here is CASSLVRAGDQPQHF. In nucleotides, the CDR3 is TGTGCCAGCAGCTTAGTGCGGGCAGGCGACCAGCCCCAGCATTTT.

The chain couples TRBV2 to TRBJ2-2, with D possibly matching TRBD2 (7 bases). The V gene's germline CDR1 is SNHLY and CDR2 FYNNEI. This CDR3 is 16 amino acids long. Trimming took 2 bases from V and 5 from J, leaving 15 bases between them. The CDR3 reads CASSEYGGLGTGELFF. The CDR3 nucleotides are TGTGCCAGCAGTGAATACGGGGGGCTGGGAACCGGGGAGCTGTTTTTT.

V and J are TRBV6-1 and TRBJ2-7, with 7 nucleotides matching TRBD1. V dropped 7 bases and J dropped 7; count of bases not matched to a gene: 13. CDR3 length: 14 amino acids. Per germline, CDR1 MNHNS and CDR2 SASEGT. In DNA, the CDR3 is TGTGCCAGCACCTACAGGGGTTCCCTAAGGGAGCAGTACTTC. It is translated as CASTYRGSLREQYF.

The rearrangement uses TRBV20-1 and TRBJ2-1, with TRBD2 matching over 11 bases. The germline gives CDR1 DFQATT, CDR2 SNEGSKA (reference sequence). V was pared by 3 bases and J by 9 bases, with 10 bases of the junction left unmatched. The CDR3 contains 15 residues. CDR3 in DNA: TGCAGTGCTAGCAGTAGCGGGAGGGCCGCGGGTGAGCAGTTCTTC. This translates into CSASSSGRAAGEQFF.

This clonotype was picked up one time. The chain uses TRBV14 and TRBJ2-1, with TRBD2 identical over 8 bases. CDR3 length equals 13 residues. Unmatched junction bases numbered 0, after V lost 2 bases and J lost 6 bases. Per germline, CDR1 SGHDN and CDR2 FVKESK. CDR3: CASSQLAGNEQFF. The CDR3 bases are TGTGCCAGCAGCCAACTAGCGGGCAATGAGCAGTTCTTC.

The chain uses TRBV27 and TRBJ2-2, with 7 bases that match TRBD2. J gave up 6 bases and V 6 bases, and 7 bases lay outside the gene matches. The CDR3 sequence is 14 residues long. In germline, CDR1 is MNHEY, CDR2 SMNVEV (reference sequence). The CDR3 DNA reads TGTGCCAGCAGCGCTACGGGGGGTCCCGGGGAGCTGTTTTTT. Residues: CASSATGGPGELFF.

V and J are TRBV5-1 and TRBJ1-1; D is possibly TRBD1 (6 bases). The length of the CDR3 is 16 residues. Germline loops: CDR1 SGHRS, CDR2 YFSETQ. The germline V and J ends were trimmed by 0 bases and 0 bases, with 12 bases remaining between them. CDR3 region: CASSLAQGGVNTEAFF. The DNA for the CDR3 is TGCGCCAGCAGCTTGGCACAGGGAGGGGTGAACACTGAAGCTTTCTTT.

The V gene is TRBV20-1, the J gene TRBJ1-4; D is unclear. This CDR3 region has 15 residues. V dropped 0 bases and J dropped 5 bases, with 13 bases sitting between them. Per the germline V gene, CDR1 is DFQATT and CDR2 is SNEGSKA (reference sequence). The CDR3 nucleotides read TGCAGTGCTAGAGACCGCGCCTCCGAGAATGAAAAACTGTTTTTT. This encodes CSARDRASENEKLFF.

This clonotype was found a few times. This chain links TRBV6-2 or TRBV6-3 with TRBJ2-3; no firm D call. V dropped 5 bases and J dropped 1 base, with 7 bases sitting between them. Germline-derived CDR1 and CDR2 are MNHEY and SVGEGT. The CDR3 sequence is 13 residues long. CDR3 coding DNA: TGTGCCAGCAGTCCCCTTGGCACAGATACGCAGTATTTT. This gives the protein CASSPLGTDTQYF.

The rearrangement joins TRBV7-9 to TRBJ1-2, with 11 bases fitting TRBD1. CDR1 and CDR2 from the germline V gene are SEHNR and FQNEAQ (reference sequence). V shed 2 bases, J shed 5 bases, and the junction held 7 bases outside the gene matches. The CDR3 is 16 residues long. This chain's CDR3 is CASSLQEGQGAYGYTF. The CDR3 bases are TGTGCCAGCAGCTTACAAGAAGGACAGGGGGCGTATGGCTACACCTTC.

The chain carries TRBV7-6 and TRBJ2-3; TRBD2 matches at 9 bases. With V trimmed by 7 bases and J by 2 bases, 7 bases remained unmatched. Germline-derived CDR1 and CDR2 are SGHVS and FNYEAQ. CDR3 length: 15 residues. The CDR3 DNA reads as TGTGCCAGCACTGGCGGGGGGGCCTTCACAGATACGCAGTATTTT. Its protein product is CASTGGGAFTDTQYF.

The chain couples TRBV5-1 to TRBJ1-1, with D perhaps matching TRBD1 (5 bases). Per the germline V gene, CDR1 is SGHRS and CDR2 is YFSETQ. Trimming cost V 6 bases and J 0 bases, with 9 bases left between them. This CDR3 has 13 amino acids. The CDR3 coding sequence is TGCGCCAGCACCGGGACGGTGAACACTGAAGCTTTCTTT. This gives the protein CASTGTVNTEAFF.

The CDR3 coding sequence is TGTGCCAGCATGGCGGGAACCTACGAGCAGTACTTC. It is translated as CASMAGTYEQYF. This sequence joins TRBV28 and TRBJ2-7, with D maybe TRBD2 (6 bases). The CDR3 length is 12 residues. Germline V gene lookup returns CDR1 MDHEN and CDR2 SYDVKM. The V end was cut by 7 bases, the J end by 2 bases, with 9 bases between.

This rearrangement joins TRBV27 to TRBJ1-6; D is unclear. Germline CDR1 is MNHEY and CDR2 is SMNVEV (reference sequence). This CDR3 spans 14 amino acids. Trimming removed 6 bases at V and 8 bases at J, with 14 bases between. The CDR3: CASSLPGRDSPLHF. The CDR3 DNA sequence: TGTGCCAGCAGCTTACCGGGGAGGGATTCACCCCTCCACTTT.

V and J are TRBV27 and TRBJ2-7; TRBD1 aligns across 10 bases. Germline V gene lookup returns CDR1 MNHEY and CDR2 SMNVEV (reference sequence). The CDR3 length is 17 residues. V trimming: 5 bases; J trimming: 2 bases; junction bases outside the gene matches: 12. The CDR3, as DNA: TGTGCCAGCAGTCTCTCGGGACAGGGGCTCCTACCCTACGAGCAGTACTTC. It translates to CASSLSGQGLLPYEQYF.

This chain joins TRBV19 and TRBJ2-7, with D uncertain. The V end lost 4 bases, the J end lost 7 bases, and 5 bases lay between the germline ends. In germline, CDR1 is LNHDA, CDR2 SQIVND (reference sequence). This CDR3 is 10 amino acids long. CDR3 nucleotide sequence: TGTGCCAGTAGTAACGGAGAGCAGTACTTC. The encoded protein is CASSNGEQYF.

The chain couples TRBV27 to TRBJ2-7; D is possibly TRBD2 (5 bases). The CDR3 has 14 amino acids. Trimming took 6 bases from V and 5 from J, leaving 17 bases between them. CDR1 and CDR2 (germline): MNHEY, SMNVEV (reference sequence). CDR3 coding DNA: TGTGCCAGCAGCCGGGGTGGGTGGGGTGACGAGCAGTACTTC. Translated: CASSRGGWGDEQYF.

The CDR3 sequence: CASSLYRQGWTEAFF. DNA for the CDR3: TGCGCCAGCAGCTTGTATCGACAGGGGTGGACTGAAGCTTTCTTT. The chain recombines TRBV5-1 with TRBJ1-1; TRBD1 matches at 8 bases. V was clipped by 1 base and J by 5 bases; unmatched bases: 7. Germline V lookup: CDR1 SGHRS, CDR2 YFSETQ. This CDR3 region has 15 residues.

V gene TRBV2 combines with J gene TRBJ2-2; a weak D match, TRBD1 (6 bases). Trimming took 7 bases from V and 6 from J, leaving 15 bases between them. CDR3 length: 14 amino acids. Germline values: CDR1 SNHLY, CDR2 FYNNEI. The CDR3, as DNA: TGTGCCAGCACCGGGACACCTTCCTCCGGGGAGCTGTTTTTT. The encoded protein is CASTGTPSSGELFF. The complete variable domain, with remaining parts taken from reference TRBV2 and TRBJ2-2, reads EPEVTQTPSHQVTQMGQEVILRCVPISNHLYFYWYRQILGQKVEFLVSFYNNEISEKSEIFDDQFSVERPDGSNFTLKIRSTKLEDSAMYFCASTGTPSSGELFFGEGSRLTVL.

The J gene is TRBJ1-1, the V gene TRBV20-1; D is uncertain. CDR3 length: 14 amino acids. Between the trimmed V and J ends, which lost 5 bases and 2 bases, there was a span of 15 bases. Germline CDR1 DFQATT, CDR2 SNEGSKA (reference sequence). CDR3 nucleotides: TGCAGTGCTCTTCTCCTAGGCGGTAACACTGAAGCTTTCTTT. It encodes CSALLLGGNTEAFF.

CDR3 in amino acids: CSARDVEGRAYNEQFF. In DNA, the CDR3 is TGCAGTGCTAGAGATGTGGAGGGGAGGGCCTACAATGAGCAGTTCTTC. The rearrangement uses TRBV20-1 and TRBJ2-1; 7 bases line up with TRBD2. V lost 0 bases, J lost 2 bases, and 7 bases stayed unmatched. This CDR3 is built from 16 residues. Germline V gives CDR1 DFQATT, CDR2 SNEGSKA (reference sequence).

V and J are TRBV20-1 and TRBJ2-7, with 7 positions matching TRBD2. This CDR3 is built from 16 residues. The ends lost 0 bases at V and 1 base at J; junction bases unmatched: 9. The germline V gene has CDR1 DFQATT and CDR2 SNEGSKA (reference sequence). The CDR3 loop reads CSARDRKAGLSYEQYF. In nucleotides, the CDR3 is TGCAGTGCTAGAGATAGGAAAGCGGGGCTGTCCTACGAGCAGTACTTC.

This clonotype was detected once. Because the CDR3's place on the DNA is in doubt, the DNA is left out and the CDR3 is given as listed by TCRdb. The chain carries TRBV27 and TRBJ1-4. The CDR3 spans 13 residues, counting both ends. Germline V CDR1 and CDR2: MNHEY, SMNVEV (reference sequence). CDR3 amino acids: CASSFGEGEKLFF.

The chain carries TRBV4-1 and TRBJ1-4, with TRBD1 matching over 10 bases. The CDR3 spans 12 residues. With 10 bases clipped from V and 7 bases from J, the junction kept 3 bases outside the gene matches. Germline assignment: CDR1 MGHRA and CDR2 YSYEKL. CDR3 loop: CATGQGFEKLFF. CDR3 coding DNA: TGCGCCACGGGACAGGGGTTTGAAAAACTGTTTTTT.

The chain links TRBV20-1 to TRBJ1-2; the match to TRBD1 covers 10 bases. V lost 0 bases and J lost 8; bases outside the gene matches: 18. This CDR3 has 18 residues. The V gene's germline CDR1 is DFQATT and CDR2 SNEGSKA (reference sequence). The CDR3 here is CSARDTKGTGESIGGYTF. CDR3 nucleotide sequence: TGCAGTGCTAGAGATACTAAGGGGACAGGGGAATCAATCGGAGGCTACACCTTC.

In its sample, this clonotype was seen once. The V call is TRBV11-1, the J call TRBJ2-1; D is ambiguous. With 0 bases removed from V and 6 bases from J, the gap between germline ends came to 6 bases. The CDR3 runs 13 residues. Per germline, CDR1 SGHAT and CDR2 FQDESV (reference sequence). CDR3 loop: CASSLAYSNEQFF. Here the CDR3 DNA reads TGTGCCAGCAGCTTAGCTTATTCCAATGAGCAGTTCTTC.